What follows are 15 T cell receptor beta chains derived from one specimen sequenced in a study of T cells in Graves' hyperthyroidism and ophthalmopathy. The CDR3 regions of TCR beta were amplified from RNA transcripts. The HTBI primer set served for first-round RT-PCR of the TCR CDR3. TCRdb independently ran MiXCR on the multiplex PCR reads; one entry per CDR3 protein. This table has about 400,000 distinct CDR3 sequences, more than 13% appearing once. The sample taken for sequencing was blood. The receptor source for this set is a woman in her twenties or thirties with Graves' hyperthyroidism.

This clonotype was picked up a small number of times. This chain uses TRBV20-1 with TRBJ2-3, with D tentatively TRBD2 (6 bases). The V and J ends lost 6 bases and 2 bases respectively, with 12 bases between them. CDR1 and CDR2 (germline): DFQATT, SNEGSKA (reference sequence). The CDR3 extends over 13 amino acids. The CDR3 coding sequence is TGCAGTGCCCAGGACTATTTCACAGATACGCAGTATTTT. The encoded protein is CSAQDYFTDTQYF.

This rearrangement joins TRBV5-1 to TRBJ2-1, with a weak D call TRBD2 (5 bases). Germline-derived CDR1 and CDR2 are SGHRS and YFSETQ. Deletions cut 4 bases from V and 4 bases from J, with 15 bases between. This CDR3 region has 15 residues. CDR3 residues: CASSQLPGLYNEQFF. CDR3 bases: TGCGCCAGCAGCCAACTCCCGGGATTGTACAATGAGCAGTTCTTC.

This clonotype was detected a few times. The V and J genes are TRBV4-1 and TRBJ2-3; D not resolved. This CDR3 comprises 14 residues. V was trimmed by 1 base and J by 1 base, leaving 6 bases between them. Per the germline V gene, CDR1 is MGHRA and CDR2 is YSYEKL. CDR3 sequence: CASSQAFRTDTQYF. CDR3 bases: TGCGCCAGCAGCCAAGCGTTCCGCACAGATACGCAGTATTTT.

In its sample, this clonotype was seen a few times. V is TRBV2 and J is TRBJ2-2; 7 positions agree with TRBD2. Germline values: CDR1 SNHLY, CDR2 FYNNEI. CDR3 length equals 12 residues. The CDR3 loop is CASWGGAGELFF. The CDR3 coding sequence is TGTGCTTCATGGGGAGGGGCCGGGGAGCTGTTTTTT. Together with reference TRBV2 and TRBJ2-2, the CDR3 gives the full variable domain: EPEVTQTPSHQVTQMGQEVILRCVPISNHLYFYWYRQILGQKVEFLVSFYNNEISEKSEIFDDQFSVERPDGSNFTLKIRSTKLEDSAMYFCASWGGAGELFFGEGSRLTVL.

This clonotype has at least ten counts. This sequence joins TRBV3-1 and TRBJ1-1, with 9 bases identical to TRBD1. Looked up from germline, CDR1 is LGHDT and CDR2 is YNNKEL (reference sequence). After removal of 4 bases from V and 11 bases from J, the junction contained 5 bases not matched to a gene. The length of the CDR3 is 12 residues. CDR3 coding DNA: TGTGCCAGCAGCCCCCCGGGACAGGGTGCTTTCTTT. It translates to CASSPPGQGAFF.

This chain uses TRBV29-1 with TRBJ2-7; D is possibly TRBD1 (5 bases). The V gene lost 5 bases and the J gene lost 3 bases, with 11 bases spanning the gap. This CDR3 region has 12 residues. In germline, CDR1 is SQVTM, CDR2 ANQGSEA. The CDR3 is CSVIETVYEQYF. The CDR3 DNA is TGCAGCGTTATCGAGACAGTCTACGAGCAGTACTTC.

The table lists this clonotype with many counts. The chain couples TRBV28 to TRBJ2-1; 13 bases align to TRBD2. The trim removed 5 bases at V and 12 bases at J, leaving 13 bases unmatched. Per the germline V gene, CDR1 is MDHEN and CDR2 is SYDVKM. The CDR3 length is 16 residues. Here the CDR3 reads CASSPPGTSGMGGQFF. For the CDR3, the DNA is TGTGCCAGCAGTCCCCCAGGGACTAGCGGGATGGGGGGGCAGTTCTTC.

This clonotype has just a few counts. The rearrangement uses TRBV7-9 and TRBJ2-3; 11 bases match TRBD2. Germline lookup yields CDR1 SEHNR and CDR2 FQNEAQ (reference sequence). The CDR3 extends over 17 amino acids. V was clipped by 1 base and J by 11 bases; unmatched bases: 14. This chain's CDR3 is CASSLEGLGLAVWVQYF. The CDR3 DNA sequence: TGTGCCAGCAGCTTAGAGGGACTGGGACTAGCGGTTTGGGTGCAGTATTTT.

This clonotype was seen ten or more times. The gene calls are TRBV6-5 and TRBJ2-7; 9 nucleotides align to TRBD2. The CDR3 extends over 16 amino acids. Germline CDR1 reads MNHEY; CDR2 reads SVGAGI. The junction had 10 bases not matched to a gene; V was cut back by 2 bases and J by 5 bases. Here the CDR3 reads CASSYGGGRAVDEQYF. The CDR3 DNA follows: TGTGCCAGCAGTTACGGGGGCGGGAGGGCCGTTGACGAGCAGTACTTC.

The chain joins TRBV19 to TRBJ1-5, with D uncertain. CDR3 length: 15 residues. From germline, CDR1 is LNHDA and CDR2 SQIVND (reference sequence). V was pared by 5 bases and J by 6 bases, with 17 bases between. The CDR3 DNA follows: TGTGCCAGTAGTCTTGACCCAATAACGGGTCAGCCCCAGCATTTT. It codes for CASSLDPITGQPQHF.

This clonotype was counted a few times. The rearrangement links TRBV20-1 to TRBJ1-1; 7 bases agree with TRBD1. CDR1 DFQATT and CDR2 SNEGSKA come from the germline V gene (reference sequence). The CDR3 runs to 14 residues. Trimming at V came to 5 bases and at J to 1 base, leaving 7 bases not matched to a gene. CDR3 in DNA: TGCAGTGCTGCCCCAGGGGGAACGAACACTGAAGCTTTCTTT. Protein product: CSAAPGGTNTEAFF.

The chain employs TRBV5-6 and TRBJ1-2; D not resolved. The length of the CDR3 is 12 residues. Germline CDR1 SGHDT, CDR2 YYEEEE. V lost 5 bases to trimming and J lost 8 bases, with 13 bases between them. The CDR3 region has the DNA TGTGCCAGCAGTAAATCGGTGGGCGGCTACACCTTC. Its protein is CASSKSVGGYTF. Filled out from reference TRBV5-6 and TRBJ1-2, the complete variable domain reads DAGVTQSPTHLIKTRGQQVTLRCSPKSGHDTVSWYQQALGQGPQFIFQYYEEEERQRGNFPDRFSGHQFPNYSSELNVNALLLGDSALYLCASSKSVGGYTFGSGTRLTVV.

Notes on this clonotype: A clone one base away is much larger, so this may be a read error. The CDR3 DNA sequence: TGTGCCAGCAGTTTACACTCGAGTAGCAATCAGCCCCAGCATTTT. It yields the protein CASSLHSSSNQPQHF. The genes are TRBV28 and TRBJ1-5; D gene unclear. The CDR3 is 15 amino acids. Trimming pared 2 bases from V and 0 bases from J, leaving 8 bases between. Germline CDR1 and CDR2: MDHEN and SYDVKM.

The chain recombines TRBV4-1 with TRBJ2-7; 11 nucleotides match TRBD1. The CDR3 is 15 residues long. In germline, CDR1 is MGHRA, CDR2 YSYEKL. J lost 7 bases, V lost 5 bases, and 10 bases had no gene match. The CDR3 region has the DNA TGCGCCAGCAGCACCCCCGGACAGGGGGCGGGGGAGCAGTACTTC. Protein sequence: CASSTPGQGAGEQYF.

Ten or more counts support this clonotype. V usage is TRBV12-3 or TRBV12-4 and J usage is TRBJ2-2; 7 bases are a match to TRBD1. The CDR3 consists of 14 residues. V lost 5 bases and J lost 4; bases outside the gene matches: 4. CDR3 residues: CASSVDRVTGELFF. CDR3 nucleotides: TGTGCCAGCAGTGTCGACAGGGTCACCGGGGAGCTGTTTTTT.